In this sample, the clone carrying this T cell receptor beta chain turned up a few times. Genomic DNA (from each subset) was split evenly across several immunoSEQ plates. TCRdb's copy holds only in-frame clones and misses some; the assay was immunoSEQ multiplex PCR. The sample includes roughly 1,600,000 clones, approximately 98.5% of them seen just once. Looked up from germline, CDR1 is SGHDT and CDR2 is YYEEEE. This CDR3 spans 15 amino acids. V shed 4 bases and J shed 8 bases, with 18 bases lying between them. The study drew all its donors from Caucasian adults living in Nashville, Tennessee. The sample originates from a study of shared clonotypes between healthy human individuals.

This chain joins TRBV5-6 and TRBJ1-4; tentatively, D is TRBD1 (5 bases). This TCR was recovered from a man aged 25-40 years in good health. The sample taken for sequencing was naive CD4+ T cells sorted from blood. Noted subset: CD45RA+ positively selected. CDR3 coding DNA: TGTGCCAGCAGCCTGGCCTCTGGGGGTTGGGAAAAACTGTTTTTT. Amino acid sequence: CASSLASGGWEKLFF.